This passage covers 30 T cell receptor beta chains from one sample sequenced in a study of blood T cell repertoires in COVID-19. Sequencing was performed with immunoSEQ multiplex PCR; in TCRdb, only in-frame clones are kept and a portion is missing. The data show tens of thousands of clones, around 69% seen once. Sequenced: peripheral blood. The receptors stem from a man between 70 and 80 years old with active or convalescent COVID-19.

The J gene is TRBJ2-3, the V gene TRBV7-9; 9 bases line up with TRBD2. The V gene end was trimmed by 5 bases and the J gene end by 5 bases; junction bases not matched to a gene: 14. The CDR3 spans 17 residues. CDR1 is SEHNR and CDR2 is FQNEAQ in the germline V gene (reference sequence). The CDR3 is CASSVDASRGGKDTQYF. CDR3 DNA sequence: TGTGCCAGCAGCGTAGATGCTTCGCGGGGGGGGAAAGATACGCAGTATTTT. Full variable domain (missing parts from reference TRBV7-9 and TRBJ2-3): DTGVSQNPRHKITKRGQNVTFRCDPISEHNRLYWYRQTLGQGPEFLTYFQNEAQLEKSRLLSDRFSAERPKGSFSTLEIQRTEQGDSAMYLCASSVDASRGGKDTQYFGPGTRLTVL.

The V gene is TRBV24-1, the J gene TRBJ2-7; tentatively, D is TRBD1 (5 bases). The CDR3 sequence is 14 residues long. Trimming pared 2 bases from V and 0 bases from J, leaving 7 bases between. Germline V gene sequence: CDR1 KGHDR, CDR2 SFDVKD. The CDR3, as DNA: TGTGCCACCAGTGATTCAGGGATCTCCTACGAGCAGTACTTC. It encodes CATSDSGISYEQYF.

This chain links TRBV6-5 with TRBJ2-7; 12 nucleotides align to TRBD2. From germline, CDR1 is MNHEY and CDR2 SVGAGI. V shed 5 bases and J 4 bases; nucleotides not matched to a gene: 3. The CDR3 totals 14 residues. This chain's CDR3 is CASSKTSGRYEQYF. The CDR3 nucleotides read TGTGCCAGCAGTAAGACTAGCGGGAGATACGAGCAGTACTTC.

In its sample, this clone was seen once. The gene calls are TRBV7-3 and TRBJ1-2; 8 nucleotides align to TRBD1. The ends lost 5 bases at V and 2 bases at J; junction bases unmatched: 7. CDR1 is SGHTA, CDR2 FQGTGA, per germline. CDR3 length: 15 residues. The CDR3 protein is CASSLQGQGNYGYTF. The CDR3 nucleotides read TGTGCCAGCAGCCTACAAGGACAGGGCAACTATGGCTACACCTTC.

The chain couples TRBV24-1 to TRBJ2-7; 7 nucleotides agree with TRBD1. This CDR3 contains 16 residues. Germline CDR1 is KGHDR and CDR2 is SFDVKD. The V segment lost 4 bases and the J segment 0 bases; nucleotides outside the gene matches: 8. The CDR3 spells CATSDSGQEDSYEQYF. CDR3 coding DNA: TGTGCCACCAGTGACTCCGGACAGGAGGACTCCTACGAGCAGTACTTC.

The CDR3 spells CASSYRDGELFF. In DNA form, the CDR3 reads TGTGCCAGCAGTTACCGGGACGGGGAGCTGTTTTTT. The chain uses TRBV6-5 and TRBJ2-2, with D possibly being TRBD2 (5 bases). This CDR3 is 12 amino acids long. Trimming shortened V by 2 bases and J by 7 bases, and 5 bases separated the two germline ends. Germline loops: CDR1 MNHEY, CDR2 SVGAGI.

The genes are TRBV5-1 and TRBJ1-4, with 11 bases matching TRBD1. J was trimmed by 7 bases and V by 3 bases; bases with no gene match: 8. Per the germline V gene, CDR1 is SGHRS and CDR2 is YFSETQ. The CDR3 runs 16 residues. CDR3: CASSYSGTGGGEKLFF. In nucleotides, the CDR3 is TGCGCCAGCAGCTACTCGGGGACAGGGGGAGGTGAAAAACTGTTTTTT.

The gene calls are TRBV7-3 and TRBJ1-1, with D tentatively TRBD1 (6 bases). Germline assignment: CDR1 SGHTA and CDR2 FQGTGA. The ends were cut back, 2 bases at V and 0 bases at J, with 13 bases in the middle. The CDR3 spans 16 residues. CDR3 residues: CASSLQAGVLNTEAFF. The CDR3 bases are TGTGCCAGCAGCTTACAGGCAGGGGTGCTGAACACTGAAGCTTTCTTT. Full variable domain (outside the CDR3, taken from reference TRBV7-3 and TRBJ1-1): GAGVSQTPSNKVTEKGKYVELRCDPISGHTALYWYRQSLGQGPEFLIYFQGTGAADDSGLPNDRFFAVRPEGSVSTLKIQRTERGDSAVYLCASSLQAGVLNTEAFFGQGTRLTVV.

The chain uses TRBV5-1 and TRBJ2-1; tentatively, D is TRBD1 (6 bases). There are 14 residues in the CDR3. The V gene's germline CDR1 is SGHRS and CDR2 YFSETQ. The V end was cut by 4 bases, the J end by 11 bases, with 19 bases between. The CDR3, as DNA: TGCGCCAGCAGCCCCAACGATTTACAGGGTAAGCAGTTCTTC. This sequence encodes CASSPNDLQGKQFF.

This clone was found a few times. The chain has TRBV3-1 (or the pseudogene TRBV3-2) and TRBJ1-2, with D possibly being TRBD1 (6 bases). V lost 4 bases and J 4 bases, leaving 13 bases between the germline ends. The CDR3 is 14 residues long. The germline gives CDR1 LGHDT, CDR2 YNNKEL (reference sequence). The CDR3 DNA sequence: TGTGCCAGCAGCCCGACAGGCGGTGGCTATGGCTACACCTTC. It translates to CASSPTGGGYGYTF.

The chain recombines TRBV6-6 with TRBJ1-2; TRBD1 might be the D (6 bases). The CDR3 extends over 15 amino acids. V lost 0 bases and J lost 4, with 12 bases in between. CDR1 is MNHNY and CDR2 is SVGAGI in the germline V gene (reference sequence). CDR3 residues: CASSYSGQASYGYTF. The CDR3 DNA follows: TGTGCCAGCAGTTACTCGGGACAAGCTTCCTATGGCTACACCTTC.

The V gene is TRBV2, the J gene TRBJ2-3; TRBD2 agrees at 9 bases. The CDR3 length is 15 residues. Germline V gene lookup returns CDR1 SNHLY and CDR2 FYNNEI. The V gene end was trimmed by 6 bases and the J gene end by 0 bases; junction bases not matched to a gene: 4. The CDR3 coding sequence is TGTGCCAGCAGACGCGGGGGGGCAAGCACAGATACGCAGTATTTT. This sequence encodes CASRRGGASTDTQYF. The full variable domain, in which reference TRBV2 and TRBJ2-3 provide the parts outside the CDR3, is EPEVTQTPSHQVTQMGQEVILRCVPISNHLYFYWYRQILGQKVEFLVSFYNNEISEKSEIFDDQFSVERPDGSNFTLKIRSTKLEDSAMYFCASRRGGASTDTQYFGPGTRLTVL.

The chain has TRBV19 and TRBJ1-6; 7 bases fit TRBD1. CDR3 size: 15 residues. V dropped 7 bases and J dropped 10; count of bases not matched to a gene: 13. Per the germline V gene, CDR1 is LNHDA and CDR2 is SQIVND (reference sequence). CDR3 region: CASTETGWNGSPLHF. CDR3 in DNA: TGTGCCAGTACGGAGACAGGGTGGAATGGGTCACCCCTCCACTTT.

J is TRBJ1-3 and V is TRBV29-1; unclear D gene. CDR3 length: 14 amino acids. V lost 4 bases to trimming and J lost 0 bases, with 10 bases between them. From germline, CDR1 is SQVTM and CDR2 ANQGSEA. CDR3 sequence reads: CSVGPTDSGNTIYF. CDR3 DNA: TGCAGCGTTGGGCCGACTGACTCTGGAAACACCATATATTTT.

The CDR3 loop is CAWSNRGLSYEQYF. CDR3 sequence (DNA): TGTGCCTGGAGCAACAGGGGGCTCTCCTACGAGCAGTACTTC. J is TRBJ2-7 and V is TRBV30; 9 nucleotides align to TRBD1. The CDR3 is 14 amino acids. Germline CDR1 GTSNPN, CDR2 SVGIG (reference sequence). The ends lost 3 bases at V and 0 bases at J; junction bases unmatched: 3. Complete variable domain (other parts from reference TRBV30 and TRBJ2-7): SQTIHQWPATLVQPVGSPLSLECTVEGTSNPNLYWYRQAAGRGLQLLFYSVGIGQISSEVPQNLSASRPQDRQFILSSKKLLLSDSGFYLCAWSNRGLSYEQYFGPGTRLTVT.

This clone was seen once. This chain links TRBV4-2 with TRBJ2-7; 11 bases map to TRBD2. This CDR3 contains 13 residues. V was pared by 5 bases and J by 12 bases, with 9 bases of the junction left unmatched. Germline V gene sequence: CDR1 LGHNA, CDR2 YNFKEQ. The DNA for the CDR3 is TGTGCCAGCAGCGATCGACTAGCGGGGCTGAGGTACTTC. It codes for CASSDRLAGLRYF.

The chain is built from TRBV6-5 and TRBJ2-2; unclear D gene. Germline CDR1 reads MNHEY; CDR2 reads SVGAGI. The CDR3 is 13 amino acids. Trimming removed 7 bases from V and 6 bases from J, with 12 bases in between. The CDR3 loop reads CASKREFAGELFF. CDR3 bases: TGTGCCAGCAAGAGAGAGTTTGCCGGGGAGCTGTTTTTT.

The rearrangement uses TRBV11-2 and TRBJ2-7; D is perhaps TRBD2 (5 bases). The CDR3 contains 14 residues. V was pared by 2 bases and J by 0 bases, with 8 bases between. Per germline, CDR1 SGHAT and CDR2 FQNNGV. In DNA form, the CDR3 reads TGTGCCAGCAGCTTAATGGACTCCTCCTACGAGCAGTACTTC. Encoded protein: CASSLMDSSYEQYF.

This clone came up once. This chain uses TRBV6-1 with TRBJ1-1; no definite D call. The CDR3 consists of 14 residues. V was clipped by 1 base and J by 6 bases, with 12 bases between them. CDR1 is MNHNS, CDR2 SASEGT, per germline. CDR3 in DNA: TGTGCCAGCAGTGAAGACGGGAGAACCTCTGAAGCTTTCTTT. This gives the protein CASSEDGRTSEAFF.

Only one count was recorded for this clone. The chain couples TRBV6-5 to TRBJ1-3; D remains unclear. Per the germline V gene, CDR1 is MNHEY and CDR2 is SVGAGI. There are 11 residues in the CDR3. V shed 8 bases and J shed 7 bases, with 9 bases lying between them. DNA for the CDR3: TGTGCCAGCCGCCAGGCTAACACCATATATTTT. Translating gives CASRQANTIYF.

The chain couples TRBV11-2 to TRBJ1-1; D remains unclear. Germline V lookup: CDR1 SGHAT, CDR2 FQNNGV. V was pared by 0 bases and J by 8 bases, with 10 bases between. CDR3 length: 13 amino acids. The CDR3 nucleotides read TGTGCCAGCAGCTTAGATCTGGCAGTAGAAGCTTTCTTT. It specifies CASSLDLAVEAFF.

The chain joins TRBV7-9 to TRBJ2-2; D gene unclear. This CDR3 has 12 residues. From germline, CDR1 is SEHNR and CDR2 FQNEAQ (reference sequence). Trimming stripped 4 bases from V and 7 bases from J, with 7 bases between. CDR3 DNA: TGTGCCAGCAGCTCGTCTATCGGGGAGCTGTTTTTT. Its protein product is CASSSSIGELFF.

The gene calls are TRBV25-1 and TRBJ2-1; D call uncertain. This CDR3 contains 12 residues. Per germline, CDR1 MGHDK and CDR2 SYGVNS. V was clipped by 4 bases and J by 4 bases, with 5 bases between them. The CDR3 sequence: CASSVEYNEQFF. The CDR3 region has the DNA TGTGCCAGCAGTGTAGAGTACAATGAGCAGTTCTTC. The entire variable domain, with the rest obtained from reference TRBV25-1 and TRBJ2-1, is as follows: EADIYQTPRYLVIGTGKKITLECSQTMGHDKMYWYQQDPGMELHLIHYSYGVNSTEKGDLSSESTVSRIRTEHFPLTLESARPSHTSQYLCASSVEYNEQFFGPGTRLTVL.

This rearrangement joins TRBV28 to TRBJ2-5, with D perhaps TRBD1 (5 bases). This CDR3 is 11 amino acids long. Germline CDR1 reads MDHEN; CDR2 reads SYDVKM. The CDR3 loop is CAAGSQETQYF. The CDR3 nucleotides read TGTGCTGCAGGGTCGCAAGAGACCCAGTACTTC.

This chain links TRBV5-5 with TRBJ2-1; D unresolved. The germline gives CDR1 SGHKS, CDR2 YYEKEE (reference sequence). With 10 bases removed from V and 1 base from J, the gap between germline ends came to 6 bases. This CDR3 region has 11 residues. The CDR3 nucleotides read TGTGCCCCGGGTTCCTACAATGAGCAGTTCTTC. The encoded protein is CAPGSYNEQFF. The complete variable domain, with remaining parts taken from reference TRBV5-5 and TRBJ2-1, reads DAGVTQSPTHLIKTRGQQVTLRCSPISGHKSVSWYQQVLGQGPQFIFQYYEKEERGRGNFPDRFSARQFPNYSSELNVNALLLGDSALYLCAPGSYNEQFFGPGTRLTVL.

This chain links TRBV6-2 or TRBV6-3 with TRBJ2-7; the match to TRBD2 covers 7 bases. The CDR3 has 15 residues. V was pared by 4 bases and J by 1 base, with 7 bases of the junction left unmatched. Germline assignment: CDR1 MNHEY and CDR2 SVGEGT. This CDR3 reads CASSLGRGVSYEQYF. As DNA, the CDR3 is TGTGCCAGCAGTTTAGGTCGGGGGGTATCCTACGAGCAGTACTTC.

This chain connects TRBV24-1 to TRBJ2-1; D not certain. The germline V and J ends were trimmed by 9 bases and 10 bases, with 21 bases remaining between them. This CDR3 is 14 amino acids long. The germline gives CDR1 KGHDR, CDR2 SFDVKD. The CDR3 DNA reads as TGTGCCACCGCCGAGAGTTCGGTGGTGAGGGAGCAGTTCTTC. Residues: CATAESSVVREQFF.

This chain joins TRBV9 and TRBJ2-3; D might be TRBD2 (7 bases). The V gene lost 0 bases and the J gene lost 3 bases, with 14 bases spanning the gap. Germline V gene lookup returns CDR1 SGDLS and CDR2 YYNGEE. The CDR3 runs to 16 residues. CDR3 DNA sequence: TGTGCCAGCAGCGTAGAGGCGGGGGCCGCGACAGATACGCAGTATTTT. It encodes CASSVEAGAATDTQYF.

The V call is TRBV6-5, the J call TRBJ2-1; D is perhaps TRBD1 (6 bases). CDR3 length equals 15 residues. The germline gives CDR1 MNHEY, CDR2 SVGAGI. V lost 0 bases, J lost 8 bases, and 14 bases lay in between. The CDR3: CASSYSGQPWDEQFF. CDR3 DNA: TGTGCCAGCAGTTACTCGGGACAACCGTGGGATGAGCAGTTCTTC.

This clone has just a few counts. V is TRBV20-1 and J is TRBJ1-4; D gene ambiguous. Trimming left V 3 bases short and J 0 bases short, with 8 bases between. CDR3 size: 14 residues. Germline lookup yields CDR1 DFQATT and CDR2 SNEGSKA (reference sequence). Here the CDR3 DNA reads TGCAGTGCTAGTGACGGGGCAACTAATGAAAAACTGTTTTTT. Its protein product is CSASDGATNEKLFF.